Listed below are T cell receptor beta chains from one sample, sequenced in a study of T-cell memory formation after mild COVID-19. Each CDR3 protein is one row after TCRdb ran MiXCR on the 5' RACE reads. Here the sample spans over 350,000 distinct CDR3 sequences, approximately 24% being singletons. Sequenced: PBMCs or a T cell subset sorted from them (not recorded which). Receptors originate from an adult woman who had mild COVID-19 (a few samples of this study predate the infection). Cell type and time point are not known. CDR3s include the opening cysteine and the closing phenylalanine or tryptophan. The D gene is left open where the match is weak. A clone size is listed for some rows: how often the clone was seen (once, few, many), or a class if it is expanded.

d_call	clone_size	v_call	j_call	cdr3_nt	cdr3_aa
TRBD2	few	TRBV4-3	TRBJ2-1	TGCGCCAGCAGCCGGGCCGGGACTAGCGGAGACAATGAGCAGTTCTTC	CASSRAGTSGDNEQFF
-	-	TRBV29-1	TRBJ2-1	TGCAGCGTGGAGCCGGGAACCAATGAGCAGTTCTTC	CSVEPGTNEQFF
-	few	TRBV10-3	TRBJ1-1	TGTGCCATCAGTAAGTCGGGACCAGGGTTGGCGGCTGAAGCTTTCTTT	CAISKSGPGLAAEAFF
-	many	TRBV6-1	TRBJ1-1	TGTGCCAGCAGTGAAGCGGATACCTACACTGAAGCTTTCTTT	CASSEADTYTEAFF
TRBD2	-	TRBV6-2/TRBV6-3	TRBJ2-1	TGTGCCAGCAGTCCCCTAGCGGGAGTGTTCGGCGAGCAGTTCTTC	CASSPLAGVFGEQFF
TRBD1	-	TRBV12-3/TRBV12-4	TRBJ1-5	TGTGCCAGCACCGTCGACAGGGGTAGCAATCAGCCCCAGCATTTT	CASTVDRGSNQPQHF
TRBD2	-	TRBV5-1	TRBJ2-7	TGCGCCAGCAGCTTGACGTGGGAGGGCTCCTTCGCAACCTACGAGCAGTACTTC	CASSLTWEGSFATYEQYF
-	few	TRBV6-5	TRBJ1-2	TGTGCCAGCAGAGCGACAGAGTACTATGGCTACACCTTC	CASRATEYYGYTF
-	few	TRBV5-1	TRBJ1-2	TGCGCCCTCCATATTTATGGCTACACCTTC	CALHIYGYTF
-	few	TRBV12-3/TRBV12-4	TRBJ2-7	TGTGCCAGCAGTTTAGGGGAAAATGACGAGCAGTACTTC	CASSLGENDEQYF
TRBD1	-	TRBV7-6	TRBJ2-5	TGTGCCAGCAGCCCTGGACAGGGTGAGGCGTGGGAGACCCAGTACTTC	CASSPGQGEAWETQYF
TRBD1	-	TRBV6-2/TRBV6-3	TRBJ2-4	TGTGCCAGCAGGGGACAGGGGTCAAACATTCAGTACTTC	CASRGQGSNIQYF
TRBD2	few	TRBV5-1	TRBJ2-3	TGCGCCAGCAGGGCCGGGACTAGCCAAAGCACAGATACGCAGTATTTT	CASRAGTSQSTDTQYF
-	many	TRBV7-9	TRBJ2-2	TGTGCCAGCAGCTTAGATCCCACGGTCCCAAGGGAGCTGTTTTTT	CASSLDPTVPRELFF
-	-	TRBV2	TRBJ2-7	TGTGCCAGCAGTGTGGGCCAGCGGAAAACCTACGAGCAGTACTTC	CASSVGQRKTYEQYF
TRBD2	few	TRBV7-8	TRBJ2-5	TGTGCCAGCAGCTGGGGACTAGCGGGCTTCCAAGAGACCCAGTACTTC	CASSWGLAGFQETQYF
-	many	TRBV4-2	TRBJ2-7	TGTGCCAGCAGCCGCCCGAACGAAGGGGGTAGTAAGTACTTC	CASSRPNEGGSKYF
-	-	TRBV12-3/TRBV12-4	TRBJ1-5	TGTGCCAGCAGGTATTCGGGCGCGGGTCAGCCCCAGCATTTT	CASRYSGAGQPQHF
-	few	TRBV25-1	TRBJ1-3	TGTGCCGTTGAGGGATTAGGTGGAAACACCATATATTTT	CAVEGLGGNTIYF